One T cell receptor (beta chain) is described in this entry. This sample was included in a study of blood T cell repertoires in COVID-19. Study-level information: Sources were T cells, B-cell-depleted T cells, or PBMCs; the material itself was cDNA or gDNA.

The repertoire was sequenced with immunoSEQ multiplex PCR; TCRdb's copy has only in-frame clones and lacks some. The sample has some 400,000 clones; nearly 90% are singletons. V lost 8 bases, J lost 4 bases, and 20 bases lay in between. Germline V gene sequence: CDR1 SGHVS, CDR2 FNYEAQ. The CDR3 extends over 16 amino acids. Sample: peripheral blood. The receptor was derived from a man aged 18 to 35 with active or convalescent COVID-19. V is TRBV7-6 and J is TRBJ2-2, with TRBD1 as a possible D gene (5 bases). As DNA, the CDR3 is TGTGCCAGCTTCGACCCCTTGGGGCAGACCACCGGGGAGCTGTTTTTT. Translating gives CASFDPLGQTTGELFF.